The present T cell receptor beta chain was sequenced within a study of identical twins. Study conclusions and caveats: Out-of-frame beta sequences exhibited a weaker degree of excess twin sharing.

Template switching introduced a universal primer site, and the cDNA bore unique molecular identifiers. TCRdb re-called the 5' RACE reads through MiXCR, storing one row per CDR3 protein. The table has some 500,000 distinct CDR3 sequences, approximately 22% seen once; the top ten hold around 0.9%. Details on this clonotype: Its antigen is not identified.

Trimming stripped 1 base from V and 4 bases from J, with 7 bases between. The CDR3 sequence is 12 residues long. Germline assignment: CDR1 DFQATT and CDR2 SNEGSKA (reference sequence). The same data also went into a second study, on T cells expressing NK-cell markers. In that study: Researchers report these clonotypes also headed the CD3+CD56-NKG2C+ fraction in several donors.

The genes are TRBV20-1 and TRBJ1-2, with D uncertain. Source material: CD4+ T cells sorted from blood. This receptor was obtained from a woman aged 18-29 years in good health. As DNA, the CDR3 is TGCAGTGCTAGAGGTCTTACCTATGGCTACACCTTC. Encoded protein: CSARGLTYGYTF.